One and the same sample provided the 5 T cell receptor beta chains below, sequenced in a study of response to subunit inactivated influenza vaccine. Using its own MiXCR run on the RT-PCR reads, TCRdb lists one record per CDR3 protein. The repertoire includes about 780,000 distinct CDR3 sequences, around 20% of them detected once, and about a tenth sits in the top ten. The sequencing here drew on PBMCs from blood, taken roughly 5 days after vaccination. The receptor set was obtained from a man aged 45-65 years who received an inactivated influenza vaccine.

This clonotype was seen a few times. CDR3 in DNA: TGTGCCAGCAGCAACCAGAGGATTCAGCCCCAGCATTTT. Its translation: CASSNQRIQPQHF. The V call is TRBV12-3 or TRBV12-4, the J call TRBJ1-5; D remains ambiguous. The CDR3 has 13 amino acids. V lost 6 bases and J lost 6, with 12 bases in between.

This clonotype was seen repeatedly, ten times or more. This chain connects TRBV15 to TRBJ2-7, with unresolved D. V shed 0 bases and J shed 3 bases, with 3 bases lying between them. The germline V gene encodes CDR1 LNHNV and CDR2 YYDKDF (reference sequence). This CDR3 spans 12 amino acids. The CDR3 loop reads CATSRDRYEQYF. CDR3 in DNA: TGTGCCACCAGCAGAGATCGCTACGAGCAGTACTTC.

As DNA, the CDR3 is TGTGCCAGCAGTTTTACCCGCCTAGAGCAGTTCTTC. It is translated as CASSFTRLEQFF. This chain links TRBV12-3 or TRBV12-4 with TRBJ2-1; D remains unclear. The length of the CDR3 is 12 residues. Trimming cost V 3 bases and J 10 bases, with 10 bases left between them.

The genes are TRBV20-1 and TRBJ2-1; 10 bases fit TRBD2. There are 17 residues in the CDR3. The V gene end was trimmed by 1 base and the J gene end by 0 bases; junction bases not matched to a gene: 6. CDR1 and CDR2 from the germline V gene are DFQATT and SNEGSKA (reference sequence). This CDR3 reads CSARGISSGSSYNEQFF. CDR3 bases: TGCAGTGCTAGAGGAATTTCTAGCGGGAGCTCCTACAATGAGCAGTTCTTC.

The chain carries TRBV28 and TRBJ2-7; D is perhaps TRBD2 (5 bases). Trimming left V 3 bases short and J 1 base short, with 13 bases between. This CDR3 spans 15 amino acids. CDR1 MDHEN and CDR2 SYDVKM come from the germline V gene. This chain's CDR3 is CASSFYGLTSYEQYF. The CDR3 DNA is TGTGCCAGCAGTTTTTACGGACTTACATCCTACGAGCAGTACTTC.